What follows is one T cell receptor (beta chain) and its context. Its target is unknown. The sample belongs to a study of prognosis after radiotherapy for stage I lung cancer. The V gene lost 7 bases and the J gene lost 6 bases, with 20 bases spanning the gap. This CDR3 spans 15 amino acids. The V gene's germline CDR1 is MNHNS and CDR2 SASEGT. Each of two time points yielded six milliliters of peripheral venous blood. Two-round multiplex PCR amplified TCR beta CDR3 from genomic DNA. TRBV and TRBJ genes each had their own specific primers in first-round PCR. Second-round PCR employed universal primers. TCRdb analysed the multiplex PCR reads with MiXCR anew, one entry per CDR3 protein. Of 38,000 or so distinct CDR3 sequences listed, around a quarter are singletons. Study-level points and caveats: The tumor specificity of expanded TCR clones remained undetermined. Frequencies of TRBV and TRBJ gene use reportedly varied by whether patients had metastases.

The material sequenced was PBMCs, taken before or after stereotactic body radiation therapy (not recorded which). The source is a donor at least 50 years old with non-small cell lung cancer. The rearrangement uses TRBV6-1 and TRBJ2-3; D is ambiguous. The chain's CDR3 is CASTGLGSLVDTQYF. In DNA form, the CDR3 reads TGTGCCAGCACAGGCTTAGGTAGTCTCGTGGATACGCAGTATTTT.